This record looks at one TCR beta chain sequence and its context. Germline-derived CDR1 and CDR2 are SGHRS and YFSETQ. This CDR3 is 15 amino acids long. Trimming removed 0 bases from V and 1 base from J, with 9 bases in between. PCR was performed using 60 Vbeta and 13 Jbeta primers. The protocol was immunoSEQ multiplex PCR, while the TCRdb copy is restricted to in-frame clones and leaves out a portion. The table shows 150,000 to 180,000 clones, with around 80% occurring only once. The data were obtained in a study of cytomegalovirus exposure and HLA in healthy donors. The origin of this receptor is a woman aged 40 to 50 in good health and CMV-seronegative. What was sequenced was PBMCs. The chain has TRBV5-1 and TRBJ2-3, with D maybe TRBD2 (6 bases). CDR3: CASSLAGGRTDTQYF. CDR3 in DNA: TGCGCCAGCAGCTTGGCCGGAGGGCGCACAGATACGCAGTATTTT.